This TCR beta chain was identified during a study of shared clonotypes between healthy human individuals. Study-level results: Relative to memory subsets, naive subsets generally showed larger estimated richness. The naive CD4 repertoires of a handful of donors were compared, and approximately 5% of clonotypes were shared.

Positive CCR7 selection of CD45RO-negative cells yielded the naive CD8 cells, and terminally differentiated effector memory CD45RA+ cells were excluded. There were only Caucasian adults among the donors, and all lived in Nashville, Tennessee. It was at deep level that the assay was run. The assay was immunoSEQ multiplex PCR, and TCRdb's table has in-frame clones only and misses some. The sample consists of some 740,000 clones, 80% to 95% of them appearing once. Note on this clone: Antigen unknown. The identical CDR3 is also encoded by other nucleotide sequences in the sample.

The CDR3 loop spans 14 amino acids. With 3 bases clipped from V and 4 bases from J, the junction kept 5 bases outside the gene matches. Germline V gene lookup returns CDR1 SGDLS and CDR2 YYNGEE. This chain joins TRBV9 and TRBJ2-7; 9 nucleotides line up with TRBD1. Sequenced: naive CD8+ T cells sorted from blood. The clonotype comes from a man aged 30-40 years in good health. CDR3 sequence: CASSAGQGGYEQYF. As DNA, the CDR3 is TGTGCCAGCAGCGCGGGACAGGGAGGGTACGAGCAGTACTTC.